A selection of T cell receptor beta chains follows, all from one sample in a study of blood T cell repertoires in COVID-19. Only in-frame clones appear in the TCRdb table, and some are missing; sequencing was by immunoSEQ multiplex PCR. Here the sample spans tens of thousands of clones, roughly 85% being singletons. The sample consisted of peripheral blood. The source is a human donor with acute or convalescent COVID-19. The donor label of this sample is uncertain. Both conserved end residues are part of each CDR3. A D gene is named only where the DNA matches it firmly. Where a row states a size, it is once, few, many or the class of an expanded clone; other rows omit it.

d_gene,v_gene,j_gene,abundance,CDR3nt,CDR3aa
TRBD1,TRBV5-1,TRBJ1-4,NA,TGCGCCAGCAGCCCACAGGGGAATAATGAAAAACTGTTTTTT,CASSPQGNNEKLFF
TRBD1,TRBV19,TRBJ1-1,NA,TGTGCCAGTAGTTTGACAGGGGTGAACACTGAAGCTTTCTTT,CASSLTGVNTEAFF
NA,TRBV3-1/TRBV3-2,TRBJ2-3,NA,TGTGCCAGCAGCCAAGATAGAGGGGGAGTCACAGATACGCAGTATTTT,CASSQDRGGVTDTQYF
NA,TRBV28,TRBJ1-4,NA,TGTGCCAGCAGTCCCGAGGGCAGATACGTTGAAAAACTGTTTTTT,CASSPEGRYVEKLFF
TRBD1,TRBV23-1,TRBJ1-2,once,TGCGCCAGCAGTCAATCGCTAGTAGGGACAGGGTCGGTTGGCTATGGCTACACCTTC,CASSQSLVGTGSVGYGYTF
NA,TRBV29-1,TRBJ1-2,NA,TGCAGCGCCGGGGAGGGGAGCTATGGCTACACCTTC,CSAGEGSYGYTF
NA,TRBV19,TRBJ1-5,few,TGTGCCAGTAGTATAGAATCGGGATATAGCAATCAGCCCCAGCATTTT,CASSIESGYSNQPQHF
TRBD2,TRBV28,TRBJ2-3,NA,TGTGCCAGCAAAGGGAGCGGGGGAACAGATACGCAGTATTTT,CASKGSGGTDTQYF
TRBD1,TRBV4-1,TRBJ1-1,NA,TGCGCCAGCAGCCGACAGGACAGGGGGCTGTTAGGGGGTGGAACTGAAGCTTTCTTT,CASSRQDRGLLGGGTEAFF
NA,TRBV7-2,TRBJ2-1,NA,TGTGCCAGCAGCCCGACGGGGGTCTTAGACAATGAGCAGTTCTTC,CASSPTGVLDNEQFF
NA,TRBV11-2,TRBJ2-1,NA,TGTGCCAGCAGCTTTCCTCTGGCGGGTGAGCAGTTCTTC,CASSFPLAGEQFF
NA,TRBV30,TRBJ1-2,NA,TGTGCCTGGAGTTTGTTAGACAGTCCCACCTTC,CAWSLLDSPTF
NA,TRBV5-4,TRBJ1-1,NA,TGTGCCAGCAGCTTTGACTCGAACACTGAAGCTTTCTTT,CASSFDSNTEAFF
TRBD2,TRBV7-2,TRBJ2-3,NA,TGTGCCAGCAGCTTAAGAACTAGCGGGGGAGAAACGCAGTATTTT,CASSLRTSGGETQYF